These 31 T cell receptor beta chains were sequenced from one sample in a study of patients and donors after allogeneic stem cell transplantation. MiXCR was run by TCRdb on the RT-PCR reads, yielding one entry per CDR3 protein. The sample records approximately 430,000 distinct CDR3 sequences, roughly 17% being singletons. Sequencing used blood, either unsorted or a sorted T cell fraction (not recorded which). The receptors derive from a human donor who was either an allogeneic HSCT recipient or a stem cell or donor lymphocyte infusion donor (not recorded which). It is not recorded whose cells these are; they may come from a transplant donor.

V and J are TRBV6-5 and TRBJ1-2; no clear D gene. V gave up 0 bases and J gave up 7 bases, with 6 bases separating them. Per the germline V gene, CDR1 is MNHEY and CDR2 is SVGAGI. The CDR3 is 12 amino acids. Here the CDR3 reads CASSYSDGGYTF. CDR3 nucleotides: TGTGCCAGCAGTTACTCGGATGGTGGCTACACCTTC.

The chain carries TRBV20-1 and TRBJ2-1; 7 bases fit TRBD2. From germline, CDR1 is DFQATT and CDR2 SNEGSKA (reference sequence). This CDR3 is built from 15 residues. The trim removed 6 bases at V and 6 bases at J, leaving 14 bases unmatched. The chain's CDR3 is CSAPGGGQQVNEQFF. CDR3 sequence (DNA): TGCAGTGCCCCAGGCGGGGGTCAGCAGGTCAATGAGCAGTTCTTC.

This sequence joins TRBV7-6 and TRBJ2-5, with D possibly TRBD1 on 6 matching bases. Looked up from germline, CDR1 is SGHVS and CDR2 is FNYEAQ. The CDR3 loop spans 18 amino acids. Trimming stripped 3 bases from V and 0 bases from J, with 20 bases between. The CDR3 bases are TGTGCCAGCAGCTTTAGTCAATCAGGGGTAACCTACCAAGAGACCCAGTACTTC. This codes for CASSFSQSGVTYQETQYF.

This clonotype was observed many times. V usage is TRBV9 and J usage is TRBJ2-1, with D uncertain. The CDR3 is made up of 14 amino acids. Trimming removed 0 bases from V and 13 bases from J, with 17 bases in between. CDR1 is SGDLS and CDR2 is YYNGEE in the germline V gene. The CDR3 DNA reads TGTGCCAGCAGCGTAGGCACAGCGCACCAAGAACAGTTCTTC. Amino acid sequence: CASSVGTAHQEQFF. Looking up the rest from reference TRBV9 and TRBJ2-1 gives the full variable domain: DSGVTQTPKHLITATGQRVTLRCSPRSGDLSVYWYQQSLDQGLQFLIQYYNGEERAKGNILERFSAQQFPDLHSELNLSSLELGDSALYFCASSVGTAHQEQFFGPGTRLTVL.

This clonotype was counted a few times. This chain links TRBV7-9 with TRBJ2-1; TRBD2 might be the D (6 bases). The CDR3 consists of 15 residues. Germline lookup yields CDR1 SEHNR and CDR2 FQNEAQ (reference sequence). V was clipped by 5 bases and J by 7 bases, with 18 bases between them. The CDR3 nucleotides are TGTGCCAGCAGCCTCGAATCTACCGGGGGAAATGAGCAGTTCTTC. Amino acid sequence: CASSLESTGGNEQFF.

This chain connects TRBV27 to TRBJ1-2; D remains unclear. CDR1 is MNHEY, CDR2 SMNVEV, per germline (reference sequence). The CDR3 has 15 amino acids. V lost 8 bases, J lost 4 bases, and 20 bases lay in between. CDR3 region: CASGSGGEFLYGYTF. The CDR3 DNA reads as TGTGCCAGCGGGTCAGGCGGTGAATTTCTCTATGGCTACACCTTC.

The V gene is TRBV28, the J gene TRBJ2-7, with D unresolved. Trimming pared 6 bases from V and 2 bases from J, leaving 14 bases between. This CDR3 has 14 residues. CDR1 and CDR2 from the germline V gene are MDHEN and SYDVKM. DNA of the CDR3: TGTGCCAGCAGGACCGGGCCCCTAACCTACGAGCAGTACTTC. Translated: CASRTGPLTYEQYF. The variable domain in full, with the rest retrieved from reference TRBV28 and TRBJ2-7, is DVKVTQSSRYLVKRTGEKVFLECVQDMDHENMFWYRQDPGLGLRLIYFSYDVKMKEKGDIPEGYSVSREKKERFSLILESASTNQTSMYLCASRTGPLTYEQYFGPGTRLTVT.

The sample holds a few counts of this clonotype. This sequence joins TRBV9 and TRBJ2-2; D unclear. The V gene lost 1 base and the J gene lost 0 bases, with 4 bases spanning the gap. Germline CDR1 SGDLS, CDR2 YYNGEE. This CDR3 region has 14 residues. The CDR3 here is CASSVPANTGELFF. The DNA for the CDR3 is TGTGCCAGCAGCGTACCTGCGAACACCGGGGAGCTGTTTTTT.

There are a few counts of this clonotype. V is TRBV10-3 and J is TRBJ1-1; 9 bases map to TRBD1. CDR1 ENHRY and CDR2 SYGVKD come from the germline V gene. The CDR3 is 13 residues long. With V trimmed by 7 bases and J by 5 bases, 5 bases remained unmatched. In nucleotides, the CDR3 is TGTGCCATCAAGGGGACAGGGTGGACTGAAGCTTTCTTT. This gives the protein CAIKGTGWTEAFF.

The sample holds a few counts of this clonotype. This chain uses TRBV11-2 with TRBJ2-7; TRBD1 aligns across 10 bases. Per the germline V gene, CDR1 is SGHAT and CDR2 is FQNNGV. V lost 1 base, J lost 9 bases, and 12 bases stayed unmatched. The CDR3 runs to 16 residues. In DNA, the CDR3 is TGTGCCAGCAGCTTAGCCGGTGGGACAGGGGCCTTTGGGCAGTACTTC. Its protein is CASSLAGGTGAFGQYF.

This clonotype was counted many times. The chain couples TRBV20-1 to TRBJ2-3, with D uncertain. V gave up 3 bases and J gave up 2 bases, with 9 bases separating them. Germline CDR1 and CDR2: DFQATT and SNEGSKA (reference sequence). The CDR3 totals 13 residues. The CDR3 protein is CSASPGPTDTQYF. The DNA for the CDR3 is TGCAGTGCTAGTCCCGGTCCCACAGATACGCAGTATTTT.

The chain has TRBV3-1 and TRBJ2-5; maybe TRBD2 (7 bases). The germline V gene encodes CDR1 LGHDT and CDR2 YNNKEL (reference sequence). V shed 3 bases and J shed 4 bases, with 18 bases lying between them. The CDR3 contains 16 residues. CDR3 in amino acids: CASSHGKGGGGETQYF. Here the CDR3 DNA reads TGTGCCAGCAGCCATGGAAAGGGGGGGGGAGGAGAGACCCAGTACTTC.

This clonotype was recorded a few times. The V gene is TRBV28, the J gene TRBJ2-7; D uncertain. CDR3 length: 15 amino acids. V lost 1 base to trimming and J lost 0 bases, with 10 bases between them. CDR1 and CDR2 from the germline V gene are MDHEN and SYDVKM. The CDR3 protein is CASSLSDRSSYEQYF. Written as DNA, the CDR3 is TGTGCCAGCAGTTTATCAGATCGCAGCTCCTACGAGCAGTACTTC. Drawing the rest from reference TRBV28 and TRBJ2-7, the complete variable domain is DVKVTQSSRYLVKRTGEKVFLECVQDMDHENMFWYRQDPGLGLRLIYFSYDVKMKEKGDIPEGYSVSREKKERFSLILESASTNQTSMYLCASSLSDRSSYEQYFGPGTRLTVT.

The chain combines TRBV11-2 with TRBJ2-3; D might be TRBD1 (6 bases). Trimming cost V 10 bases and J 10 bases, with 21 bases left between them. This CDR3 region has 13 residues. Per germline, CDR1 SGHAT and CDR2 FQNNGV. The CDR3 coding sequence is TGTGCCATCCAGGGGACCACCTCGGCAGCGCAGTATTTT. Its translation is CAIQGTTSAAQYF.

The V gene is TRBV12-3 or TRBV12-4, the J gene TRBJ1-2; 7 nucleotides line up with TRBD1. This CDR3 has 16 amino acids. The V gene end was trimmed by 5 bases and the J gene end by 8 bases; junction bases not matched to a gene: 17. The CDR3 DNA reads as TGTGCCAGCAGTCCCCTCGCTATTTCAGGGGGTCGGGGCTACACCTTC. This translates into CASSPLAISGGRGYTF.

This clonotype was picked up a small number of times. The chain links TRBV28 to TRBJ1-3; D remains unclear. CDR1 is MDHEN and CDR2 is SYDVKM in the germline V gene. The CDR3 length is 13 residues. Trimming took off 7 bases at V and 4 bases at J, with 11 bases between the two ends. The CDR3: CASMSGRGNTIYF. CDR3 DNA: TGTGCCAGCATGTCGGGTCGCGGAAACACCATATATTTT.

This clonotype was seen more than once but under ten times. This chain connects TRBV15 to TRBJ1-2; D gene uncertain. This CDR3 is 15 amino acids long. The germline V gene encodes CDR1 LNHNV and CDR2 YYDKDF (reference sequence). Trimming took off 1 base at V and 0 bases at J, with 9 bases between the two ends. CDR3 loop: CATSRVGVTNYGYTF. The CDR3 DNA reads TGTGCCACCAGCAGAGTTGGAGTCACTAACTATGGCTACACCTTC.

The chain uses TRBV7-8 and TRBJ2-3; tentative D call: TRBD2 (5 bases). Trimming removed 3 bases at V and 2 bases at J, with 15 bases between. This CDR3 has 16 residues. Germline-derived CDR1 and CDR2 are SGHVS and FQNEAQ. CDR3: CASSFYSESYTDTQYF. The DNA of the CDR3 is TGTGCCAGCAGCTTTTATAGCGAGTCTTACACAGATACGCAGTATTTT.

This clonotype was observed a handful of times. The V gene is TRBV7-9, the J gene TRBJ1-2; D call uncertain. In germline, CDR1 is SEHNR, CDR2 FQNEAQ (reference sequence). The CDR3 sequence is 11 residues long. Trimming left V 6 bases short and J 9 bases short, with 11 bases between. The CDR3 here is CASRMGPSYTF. CDR3 nucleotide sequence: TGTGCCAGCAGGATGGGTCCTAGCTACACCTTC.

The J gene is TRBJ2-6, the V gene TRBV5-6, with D tentatively TRBD1 (6 bases). The CDR3 runs 17 residues. V gave up 2 bases and J gave up 0 bases, with 12 bases separating them. Germline V lookup: CDR1 SGHDT, CDR2 YYEEEE. The CDR3: CASSFPGHLSGANVLTF. In DNA form, the CDR3 reads TGTGCCAGCAGCTTCCCGGGACACCTCTCTGGGGCCAACGTCCTGACTTTC.

The table lists this clonotype with many counts. The J gene is TRBJ1-1, the V gene TRBV6-5; D gene ambiguous. The CDR3 totals 12 residues. Trimming removed 7 bases from V and 6 bases from J, with 12 bases in between. The germline V gene encodes CDR1 MNHEY and CDR2 SVGAGI. The CDR3 here is CASMGRSAEAFF. The CDR3, as DNA: TGTGCCAGCATGGGAAGGTCCGCTGAAGCTTTCTTT.

This clonotype came up a few times. The gene calls are TRBV20-1 and TRBJ2-1; 10 bases agree with TRBD1. The CDR3 loop spans 14 amino acids. V was clipped by 0 bases and J by 6 bases; unmatched bases: 2. Per germline, CDR1 DFQATT and CDR2 SNEGSKA (reference sequence). CDR3 nucleotides: TGCAGTGCTAGAGACAGGACAGGGGGCAATGAGCAGTTCTTC. Its translation is CSARDRTGGNEQFF.

Only a few counts were recorded for this clonotype. The rearrangement uses TRBV11-2 and TRBJ2-1; 9 nucleotides line up with TRBD2. The CDR3 has 14 residues. V lost 2 bases and J lost 8; bases outside the gene matches: 4. CDR1 and CDR2 from the germline V gene are SGHAT and FQNNGV. CDR3 nucleotide sequence: TGTGCCAGCAGCTTACTAGCGGGATACTATGAGCAGTTCTTC. This sequence encodes CASSLLAGYYEQFF. The complete variable domain, with remaining parts taken from reference TRBV11-2 and TRBJ2-1, reads EAGVAQSPRYKIIEKRQSVAFWCNPISGHATLYWYQQILGQGPKLLIQFQNNGVVDDSQLPKDRFSAERLKGVDSTLKIQPAKLEDSAVYLCASSLLAGYYEQFFGPGTRLTVL.

The chain recombines TRBV20-1 with TRBJ2-7; TRBD1 or TRBD2 may be the D gene (5 bases each). This CDR3 comprises 14 residues. Per germline, CDR1 DFQATT and CDR2 SNEGSKA (reference sequence). V was pared by 3 bases and J by 2 bases, with 14 bases between. DNA for the CDR3: TGCAGTGCTAGGCCCCCGGGACGCACCTACGAGCAGTACTTC. Its translation: CSARPPGRTYEQYF.

The V gene is TRBV19, the J gene TRBJ2-3; TRBD2 is a possible D gene (6 bases). Germline V gene sequence: CDR1 LNHDA, CDR2 SQIVND (reference sequence). The ends were cut back, 3 bases at V and 4 bases at J, with 8 bases in the middle. The CDR3 loop spans 13 amino acids. In nucleotides, the CDR3 is TGTGCCAGTAGTATGGCTAGCGCAGATACGCAGTATTTT. Its protein is CASSMASADTQYF.

The chain combines TRBV7-6 with TRBJ2-3, with 7 bases identical to TRBD1. The J segment lost 2 bases and the V segment lost 8 bases, leaving 10 bases of the junction unmatched. The CDR3 covers 15 residues. Germline assignment: CDR1 SGHVS and CDR2 FNYEAQ. CDR3 sequence (DNA): TGTGCCAGCTCTAACTGGGACAGCCCCACAGATACGCAGTATTTT. Translating gives CASSNWDSPTDTQYF. The full variable domain, in which reference TRBV7-6 and TRBJ2-3 provide the parts outside the CDR3, is GAGVSQSPRYKVTKRGQDVALRCDPISGHVSLYWYRQALGQGPEFLTYFNYEAQQDKSGLPNDRFSAERPEGSISTLTIQRTEQRDSAMYRCASSNWDSPTDTQYFGPGTRLTVL.

This clonotype was detected ten times or more. The V and J genes are TRBV6-2 or TRBV6-3 and TRBJ2-1; 10 nucleotides line up with TRBD2. CDR3 length: 14 residues. V lost 4 bases and J lost 7; bases outside the gene matches: 4. The germline V gene encodes CDR1 MNHEY and CDR2 SVGEGT. In DNA form, the CDR3 reads TGTGCCAGCAGTTTTCTAGCGGGAGAAAATGAGCAGTTCTTC. Translating it yields CASSFLAGENEQFF.

The V and J genes are TRBV24-1 and TRBJ2-7; TRBD1 matches 11 bases. V lost 4 bases to trimming and J lost 2 bases; unmatched junction nucleotides: 6. The CDR3 covers 16 residues. Germline V lookup: CDR1 KGHDR, CDR2 SFDVKD. CDR3: CATSDPGTGGTYEQYF. The CDR3 DNA is TGTGCCACCAGTGACCCCGGGACAGGGGGTACCTACGAGCAGTACTTC.

The J gene is TRBJ1-3, the V gene TRBV12-3 or TRBV12-4; TRBD1 might be the D (5 bases). Trimming stripped 6 bases from V and 4 bases from J, with 10 bases between. The CDR3 has 13 amino acids. CDR3 coding DNA: TGTGCCAGCAGCCCGGGGCTAGGAAACACCATATATTTT. Amino acid sequence: CASSPGLGNTIYF.

The rearrangement links TRBV12-3 or TRBV12-4 to TRBJ1-3; D ambiguous. CDR3 size: 15 residues. Trimming shortened V by 3 bases and J by 2 bases, and 11 bases separated the two germline ends. Here the CDR3 DNA reads TGTGCCAGCAGTTTGGGGATAGGGCCTGGAAACACCATATATTTT. This codes for CASSLGIGPGNTIYF.

The chain joins TRBV5-1 to TRBJ1-5, with 12 bases aligning to TRBD1. V shed 4 bases, J shed 7 bases, and the junction held 9 bases outside the gene matches. This CDR3 has 16 residues. Germline V gene data show CDR1 as SGHRS and CDR2 as YFSETQ. This chain's CDR3 is CASSPGTGGTGQPQHF. The CDR3 bases are TGCGCCAGCAGCCCGGGGACAGGGGGCACGGGGCAGCCCCAGCATTTT. Filled out from reference TRBV5-1 and TRBJ1-5, the complete variable domain reads KAGVTQTPRYLIKTRGQQVTLSCSPISGHRSVSWYQQTPGQGLQFLFEYFSETQRNKGNFPGRFSGRQFSNSRSEMNVSTLELGDSALYLCASSPGTGGTGQPQHFGDGTRLSIL.